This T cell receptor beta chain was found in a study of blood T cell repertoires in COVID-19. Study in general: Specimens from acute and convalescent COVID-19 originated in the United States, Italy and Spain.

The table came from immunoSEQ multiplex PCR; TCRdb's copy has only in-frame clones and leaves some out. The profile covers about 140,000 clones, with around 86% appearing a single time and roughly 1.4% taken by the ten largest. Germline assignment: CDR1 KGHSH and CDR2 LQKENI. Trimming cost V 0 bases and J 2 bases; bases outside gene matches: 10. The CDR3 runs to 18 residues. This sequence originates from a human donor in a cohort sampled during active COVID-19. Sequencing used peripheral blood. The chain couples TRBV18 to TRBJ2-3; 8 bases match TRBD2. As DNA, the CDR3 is TGTGCCAGCTCACCACCCTCCTTAGCGGGAAGACCCACAGATACGCAGTATTTT. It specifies CASSPPSLAGRPTDTQYF. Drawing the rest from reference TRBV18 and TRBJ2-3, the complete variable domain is NAGVMQNPRHLVRRRGQEARLRCSPMKGHSHVYWYRQLPEEGLKFMVYLQKENIIDESGMPKERFSAEFPKEGPSILRIQQVVRGDSAAYFCASSPPSLAGRPTDTQYFGPGTRLTVL.